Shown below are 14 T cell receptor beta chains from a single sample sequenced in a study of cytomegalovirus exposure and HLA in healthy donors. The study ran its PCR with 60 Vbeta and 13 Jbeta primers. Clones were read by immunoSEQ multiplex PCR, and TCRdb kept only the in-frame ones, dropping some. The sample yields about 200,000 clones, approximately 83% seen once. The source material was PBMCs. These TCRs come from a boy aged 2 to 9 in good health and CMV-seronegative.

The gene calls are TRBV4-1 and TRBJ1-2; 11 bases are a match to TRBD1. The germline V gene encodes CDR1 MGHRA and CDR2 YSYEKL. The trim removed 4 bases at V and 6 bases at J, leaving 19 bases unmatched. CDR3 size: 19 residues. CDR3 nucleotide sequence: TGCGCCAGCAGCCGCCACTTCCCGGGACAGGGGGAGGGAAGCGATGGCTACACCTTC. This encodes CASSRHFPGQGEGSDGYTF.

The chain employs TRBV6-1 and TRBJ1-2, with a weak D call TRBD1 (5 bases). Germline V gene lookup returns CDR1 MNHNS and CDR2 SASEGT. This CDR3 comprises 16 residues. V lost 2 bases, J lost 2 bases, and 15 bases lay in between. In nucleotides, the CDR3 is TGTGCCAGCAGTGAATGGGGGGGGGAGTTAAACTATGGCTACACCTTC. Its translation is CASSEWGGELNYGYTF.

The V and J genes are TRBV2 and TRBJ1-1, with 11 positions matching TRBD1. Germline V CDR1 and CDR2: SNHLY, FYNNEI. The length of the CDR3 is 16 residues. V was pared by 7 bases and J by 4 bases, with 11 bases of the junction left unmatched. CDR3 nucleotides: TGTGCCAGCATGGGAGGACAGGGGGCGGTGGGCACTGAAGCTTTCTTT. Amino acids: CASMGGQGAVGTEAFF.

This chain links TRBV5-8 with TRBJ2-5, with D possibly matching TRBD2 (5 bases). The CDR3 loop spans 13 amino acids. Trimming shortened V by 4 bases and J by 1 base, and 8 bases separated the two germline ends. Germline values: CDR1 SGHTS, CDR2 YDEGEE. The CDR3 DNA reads TGTGCCAGCAGCACGGACTTCCAAGAGACCCAGTACTTC. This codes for CASSTDFQETQYF.

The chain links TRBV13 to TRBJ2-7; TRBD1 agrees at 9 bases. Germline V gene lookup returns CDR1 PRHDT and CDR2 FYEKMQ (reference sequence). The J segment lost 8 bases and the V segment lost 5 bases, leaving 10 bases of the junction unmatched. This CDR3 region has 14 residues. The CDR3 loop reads CASSAPGQGYQQYF. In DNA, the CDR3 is TGTGCCAGCAGCGCCCCGGGACAGGGTTACCAGCAGTACTTC.

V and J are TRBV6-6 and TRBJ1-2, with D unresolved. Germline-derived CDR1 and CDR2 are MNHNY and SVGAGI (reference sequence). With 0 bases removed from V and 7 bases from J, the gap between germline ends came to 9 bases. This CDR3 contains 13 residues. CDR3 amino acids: CASSYSGSGGYTF. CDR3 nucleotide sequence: TGTGCCAGCAGTTACTCTGGGTCGGGTGGCTACACCTTC.

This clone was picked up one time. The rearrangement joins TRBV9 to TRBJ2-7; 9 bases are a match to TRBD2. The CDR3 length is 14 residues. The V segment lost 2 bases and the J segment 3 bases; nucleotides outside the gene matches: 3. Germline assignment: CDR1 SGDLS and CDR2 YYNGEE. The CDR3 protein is CASSVDSGGYEQYF. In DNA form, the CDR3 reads TGTGCCAGCAGCGTCGATAGCGGGGGCTACGAGCAGTACTTC.

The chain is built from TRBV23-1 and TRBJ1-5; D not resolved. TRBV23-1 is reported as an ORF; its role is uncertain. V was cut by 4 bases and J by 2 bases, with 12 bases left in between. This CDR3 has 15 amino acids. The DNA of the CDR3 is TGCGCCAGCAGTCGAGACAATTATGGCAATCAGCCCCAGCATTTT. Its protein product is CASSRDNYGNQPQHF.

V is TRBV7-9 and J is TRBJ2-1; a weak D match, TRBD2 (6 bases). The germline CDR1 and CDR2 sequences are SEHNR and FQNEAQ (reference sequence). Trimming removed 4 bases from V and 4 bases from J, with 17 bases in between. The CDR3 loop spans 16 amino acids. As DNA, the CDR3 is TGTGCCAGCAGCTCCCCGGGCGGGGTGAGGTACAATGAGCAGTTCTTC. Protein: CASSSPGGVRYNEQFF. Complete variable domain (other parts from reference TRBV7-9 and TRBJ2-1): DTGVSQNPRHKITKRGQNVTFRCDPISEHNRLYWYRQTLGQGPEFLTYFQNEAQLEKSRLLSDRFSAERPKGSFSTLEIQRTEQGDSAMYLCASSSPGGVRYNEQFFGPGTRLTVL.

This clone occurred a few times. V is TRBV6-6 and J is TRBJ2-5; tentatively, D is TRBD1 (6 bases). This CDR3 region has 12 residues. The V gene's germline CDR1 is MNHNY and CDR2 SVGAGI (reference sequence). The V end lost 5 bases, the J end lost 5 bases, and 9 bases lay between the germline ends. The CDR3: CASSHRGETQYF. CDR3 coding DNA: TGTGCCAGCAGTCATAGGGGGGAGACCCAGTACTTC.

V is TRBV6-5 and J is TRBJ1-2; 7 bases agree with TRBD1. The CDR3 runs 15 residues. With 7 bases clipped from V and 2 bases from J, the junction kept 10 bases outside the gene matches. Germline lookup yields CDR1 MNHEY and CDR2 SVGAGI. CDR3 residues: CASTDKQGTNYGYTF. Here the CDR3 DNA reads TGTGCCAGCACCGACAAACAGGGGACGAACTATGGCTACACCTTC.

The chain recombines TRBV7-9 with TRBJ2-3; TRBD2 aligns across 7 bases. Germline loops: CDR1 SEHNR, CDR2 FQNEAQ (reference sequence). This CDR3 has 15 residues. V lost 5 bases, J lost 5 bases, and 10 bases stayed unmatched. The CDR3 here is CASSPRTKRGDTQYF. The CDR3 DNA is TGTGCCAGCAGCCCACGGACAAAGCGGGGAGATACGCAGTATTTT.

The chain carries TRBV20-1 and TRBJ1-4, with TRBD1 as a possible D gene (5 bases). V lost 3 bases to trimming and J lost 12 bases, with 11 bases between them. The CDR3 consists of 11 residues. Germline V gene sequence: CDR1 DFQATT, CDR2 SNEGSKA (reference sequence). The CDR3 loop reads CSASGGGELFF. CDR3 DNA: TGCAGTGCTAGTGGGGGGGGTGAACTGTTTTTT.

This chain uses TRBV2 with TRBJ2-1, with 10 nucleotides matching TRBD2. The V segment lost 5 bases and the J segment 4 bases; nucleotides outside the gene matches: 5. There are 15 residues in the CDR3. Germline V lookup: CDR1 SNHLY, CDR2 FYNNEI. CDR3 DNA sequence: TGTGCCAGCAGTACTAGCGGGGATATTTACAATGAGCAGTTCTTC. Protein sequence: CASSTSGDIYNEQFF. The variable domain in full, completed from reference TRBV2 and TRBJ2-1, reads EPEVTQTPSHQVTQMGQEVILRCVPISNHLYFYWYRQILGQKVEFLVSFYNNEISEKSEIFDDQFSVERPDGSNFTLKIRSTKLEDSAMYFCASSTSGDIYNEQFFGPGTRLTVL.